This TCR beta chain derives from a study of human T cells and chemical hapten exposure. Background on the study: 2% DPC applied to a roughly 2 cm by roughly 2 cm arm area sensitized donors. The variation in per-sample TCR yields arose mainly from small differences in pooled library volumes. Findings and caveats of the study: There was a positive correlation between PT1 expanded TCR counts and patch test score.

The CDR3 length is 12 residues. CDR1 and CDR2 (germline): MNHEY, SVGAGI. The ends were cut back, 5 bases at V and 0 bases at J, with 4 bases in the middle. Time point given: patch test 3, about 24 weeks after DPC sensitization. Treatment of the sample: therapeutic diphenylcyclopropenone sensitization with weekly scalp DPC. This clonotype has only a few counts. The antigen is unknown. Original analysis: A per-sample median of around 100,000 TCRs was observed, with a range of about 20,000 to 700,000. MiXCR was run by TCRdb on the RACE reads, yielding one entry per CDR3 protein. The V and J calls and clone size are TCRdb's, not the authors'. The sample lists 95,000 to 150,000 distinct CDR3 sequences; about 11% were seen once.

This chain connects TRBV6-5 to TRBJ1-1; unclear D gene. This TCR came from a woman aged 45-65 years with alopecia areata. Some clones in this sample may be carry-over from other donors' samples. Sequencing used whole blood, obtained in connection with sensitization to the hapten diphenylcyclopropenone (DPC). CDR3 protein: CASSAVNTEAFF. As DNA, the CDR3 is TGTGCCAGCAGTGCAGTGAACACTGAAGCTTTCTTT.